These 14 T cell receptor beta chains share one sample of origin, sequenced in a study of breast tumors, draining lymph nodes, adjacent tissues. Axillary draining lymph nodes of breast cancer patients supplied the node samples. TCRdb reprocessed the multiplex PCR reads with MiXCR, giving one entry per CDR3 protein. The table includes about 200,000 distinct CDR3 sequences, less than 40% detected once. The sequencing input was axillary lymph node tissue. The receptor source for this set is a female donor with breast cancer. Some clones in this sample may be carry-over from other donors' samples.

The rearrangement joins TRBV7-9 to TRBJ2-3; TRBD1 matches 9 bases. The CDR3 length is 14 residues. Trimming at V came to 4 bases and at J to 6 bases, leaving 5 bases not matched to a gene. Germline assignment: CDR1 SEHNR and CDR2 FQNEAQ (reference sequence). The CDR3 spells CASSYGTGTDTQYF. The CDR3 bases are TGTGCCAGCAGCTACGGGACAGGGACCGATACGCAGTATTTT. Full variable domain (outside the CDR3, taken from reference TRBV7-9 and TRBJ2-3): DTGVSQNPRHKITKRGQNVTFRCDPISEHNRLYWYRQTLGQGPEFLTYFQNEAQLEKSRLLSDRFSAERPKGSFSTLEIQRTEQGDSAMYLCASSYGTGTDTQYFGPGTRLTVL.

This clonotype showed up many times. V usage is TRBV7-9 and J usage is TRBJ1-2; no clear D. The CDR3 is 12 residues long. V was pared by 2 bases and J by 5 bases, with 6 bases between. Germline V gives CDR1 SEHNR, CDR2 FQNEAQ (reference sequence). CDR3 sequence: CASSLMGYGYTF. The CDR3 DNA follows: TGTGCCAGCAGCTTAATGGGGTATGGCTACACCTTC.

This CDR3 reads CSARDDRDRGYTIYF. CDR3 nucleotide sequence: TGCAGTGCTAGAGATGACAGGGATCGAGGCTACACCATATATTTT. The chain couples TRBV20-1 to TRBJ1-3, with 7 bases that match TRBD1. Unmatched junction bases numbered 10, after V lost 0 bases and J lost 8 bases. CDR3 length: 15 residues. Germline CDR1 and CDR2: DFQATT and SNEGSKA (reference sequence).

This clonotype came up many times. The chain is built from TRBV7-2 and TRBJ2-1, with TRBD2 identical over 9 bases. The length of the CDR3 is 15 residues. Trimming cost V 1 base and J 2 bases; bases outside gene matches: 0. The germline V gene has CDR1 SGHTA and CDR2 FQGNSA. The CDR3 sequence is CASSLGTSAYNEQFF. DNA for the CDR3: TGTGCCAGCAGCTTAGGGACTAGCGCCTACAATGAGCAGTTCTTC.

DNA for the CDR3: TGTGCCACCTCCGGGACAGCCTCTAGCACAGATACGCAGTATTTT. Encoded protein: CATSGTASSTDTQYF. The genes are TRBV24-1 and TRBJ2-3, with 7 bases fitting TRBD1. Germline-derived CDR1 and CDR2 are KGHDR and SFDVKD. CDR3 length: 15 residues. J was trimmed by 0 bases and V by 9 bases; bases with no gene match: 8.

The chain recombines TRBV7-9 with TRBJ1-6, with TRBD1 matching over 8 bases. The CDR3 is 14 residues long. CDR1 and CDR2 from the germline V gene are SEHNR and FQNEAQ (reference sequence). Losses at the gene ends were 4 bases for V and 9 bases for J; bases not matched to a gene: 5. CDR3 DNA: TGTGCCAGCAGCTCCGGGACAGGCTTTTCACCCCTCCACTTT. It encodes CASSSGTGFSPLHF.

The table lists this clonotype with many counts. The chain employs TRBV2 and TRBJ2-1; 15 nucleotides agree with TRBD2. This CDR3 has 15 amino acids. CDR1 and CDR2 (germline): SNHLY, FYNNEI. V dropped 6 bases and J dropped 7; count of bases not matched to a gene: 4. CDR3 in amino acids: CASSGGLAGGNEQFF. The CDR3, as DNA: TGTGCCAGCAGCGGGGGACTAGCGGGAGGTAATGAGCAGTTCTTC. Looking up the rest from reference TRBV2 and TRBJ2-1 gives the full variable domain: EPEVTQTPSHQVTQMGQEVILRCVPISNHLYFYWYRQILGQKVEFLVSFYNNEISEKSEIFDDQFSVERPDGSNFTLKIRSTKLEDSAMYFCASSGGLAGGNEQFFGPGTRLTVL.

This clonotype was counted ten times or more. This chain connects TRBV2 to TRBJ1-6, with D tentatively TRBD1 (6 bases). The CDR3 spans 15 residues. Trimming shortened V by 6 bases and J by 7 bases, and 16 bases separated the two germline ends. Germline CDR1 reads SNHLY; CDR2 reads FYNNEI. The CDR3 sequence is CASRDRRTANSPLHF. CDR3 sequence (DNA): TGTGCCAGCAGGGATCGTCGGACAGCCAATTCACCCCTCCACTTT.

Ten or more counts support this clonotype. At one of its ends the junction is not consistent with the germline gene, which may arise from a read error. The chain couples TRBV6-1 to TRBJ2-1, with 16 nucleotides matching TRBD2. The CDR3 extends over 17 amino acids. CDR1 is MNHNS and CDR2 is SASEGT in the germline V gene. This CDR3 reads CASTEAGTSGREGEQFF. CDR3 coding DNA: TGTGCCAGCACTGAAGCCGGGACTAGCGGGAGGGAGGGTGAGCAGTTCTTC.

In this sample, this clonotype turned up a few times. The DNA for the CDR3 is TGTGCCAGCGTAGCGGGGGGGAGCTCCTACGAGCAGTACTTC. It is translated as CASVAGGSSYEQYF. The V and J genes are TRBV6-5 and TRBJ2-7; 11 nucleotides line up with TRBD2. V lost 8 bases, J lost 0 bases, and 3 bases stayed unmatched. Germline CDR1 and CDR2: MNHEY and SVGAGI. The CDR3 is 14 residues long.

This chain connects TRBV3-1 to TRBJ2-7; D might be TRBD1 (6 bases). Germline CDR1 and CDR2: LGHDT and YNNKEL (reference sequence). V was shortened by 1 base and J by 0 bases, with 10 bases between the two germline ends. The CDR3 has 15 residues. The CDR3 region is CASSQVGQISYEQYF. The CDR3 region has the DNA TGTGCCAGCAGCCAAGTAGGACAGATCTCCTACGAGCAGTACTTC.

This clonotype was recorded many times. The chain has TRBV11-2 and TRBJ2-1; TRBD2 matches 8 bases. There are 14 residues in the CDR3. CDR1 and CDR2 from the germline V gene are SGHAT and FQNNGV. Germline trimming cut 1 base from V and 9 bases from J; bases unmatched to any gene: 5. The CDR3: CASSLAGGPLEQFF. The CDR3 DNA sequence: TGTGCCAGCAGCTTAGCGGGAGGGCCGCTTGAGCAGTTCTTC.

This clonotype qualifies as medium-sized. The chain combines TRBV24-1 with TRBJ1-2; possible D gene TRBD1, 5 bases. Trimming pared 6 bases from V and 8 bases from J, leaving 15 bases between. Germline V gene sequence: CDR1 KGHDR, CDR2 SFDVKD. The CDR3 runs 13 residues. For the CDR3, the DNA is TGTGCCACCAGTCGAGGATCGGGGGAAGGCTACACCTTC. It specifies CATSRGSGEGYTF.

This clonotype is medium-sized. This rearrangement joins TRBV20-1 to TRBJ1-2; possible D gene TRBD1, 6 bases. The V end lost 4 bases, the J end lost 4 bases, and 10 bases lay between the germline ends. The CDR3 runs to 12 residues. Germline V gives CDR1 DFQATT, CDR2 SNEGSKA (reference sequence). Here the CDR3 reads CSATDSPYGYTF. DNA for the CDR3: TGCAGTGCTACGGACAGCCCCTATGGCTACACCTTC.